This T cell receptor beta chain was observed in a study of T-cell reconstitution after alpha-beta-depleted transplantation in children (dated by TCRdb to the mid-2010s). For context, the study as a whole: Using TCR repertoire profiling, the study quantitatively followed how T-cell immune reconstitution unfolded in children after TCRalphabeta/CD19-depleted allogeneic hematopoietic cell transplantation.

There are 14 amino acids in the CDR3, from cysteine to phenylalanine inclusive. Only the CDR3 region is kept as DNA, spanning 42 bases read in frame from base 1. For CDR1 and CDR2, the germline V gene (reference sequence) lists SGHNT and YYREEE. Trimming at the junction amounts to 0 bases on V and 4 bases on J, and the germline ends lie 8 bases apart. This clonotype was seen a few times. Its binding antigen is unknown. One base away there is no much larger clone; base qualities are not given. Library construction relied on PCR. Sequenced using an Illumina HiSeq 2500. TCR library preparation used molecular barcoding, with unique molecular identifiers applied to normalize quantification of the TCRbeta repertoire. The public sequencing data were trimmed at Q25 with fastp and processed into clonotypes with MiXCR by TCRdb, which kept only in-frame beta chains. Under each unique CDR3 protein, matching rows form one entry showing the most common genes and DNA. Recorded for this sample are some 200,000 distinct CDR3 sequences; 9% to 10% of them occurred a single time. The ten most abundant clones make up about 5% of the sample.

The receptor was derived from a human donor who donated a stem cell graft to a child with SCID. The chain joins TRBV5-4 to TRBJ2-1, with the D gene not confidently named. The material sequenced was PBMCs from the stem cell graft donor, taken from the stem cell graft. At the DNA level, the sequence is TGTGCCAGCAGCTTGGACGGCCCTTACAATGAGCAGTTCTTC. The translation is CASSLDGPYNEQFF.